This TCR beta chain was sequenced during a study of blood T cell repertoires in COVID-19. CDR3 length: 12 amino acids. In germline, CDR1 is MGHRA, CDR2 YSYEKL. The V and J ends lost 2 bases and 16 bases, in that order; junction bases with no gene match: 6. As processed by the authors: Reference gene primer amplification gave nucleated cell count estimates. The repertoire was sequenced with immunoSEQ multiplex PCR; TCRdb's copy has only in-frame clones and lacks some. Clone size and the V and J calls come from that table; the DNA yielded D and trimming. The sample contains tens of thousands of clones, 89% of which appear only once.

This sequence was found in a man between 65 and 85 years old with active or convalescent COVID-19. The chain couples TRBV4-1 to TRBJ1-4, with TRBD1 matching over 8 bases. Sequencing used peripheral blood. This CDR3 reads CASSQPDRERFF. As DNA, the CDR3 is TGCGCCAGCAGCCAACCGGACAGGGAGAGGTTTTTT.